A single sample gave rise to the 28 T cell receptor beta chains below, sequenced in a study of response to subunit inactivated influenza vaccine. MiXCR, run by TCRdb on the RT-PCR reads, gives a single entry per CDR3 protein. The sample includes about 650,000 distinct CDR3 sequences, 14% of them seen just once. The starting material was PBMCs from blood, obtained approximately 15 days before vaccination. These TCRs come from a man between 45 and 60 years old who received an inactivated influenza vaccine.

Concerning this clonotype: An end of the junction differs from the germline gene, which may be a read error. The CDR3 region has the DNA TGTGCCAGCAGTGTAGGAGGGAACGAGGAAAAACTGTCTTTT. Amino acids: CASSVGGNEEKLSF. The V call is TRBV6-1, the J call TRBJ1-4; the D is unclear. CDR1 and CDR2 (germline): MNHNS, SASEGT. The CDR3 spans 14 residues.

Written as DNA, the CDR3 is TGTGCCAGCAGTTTTTGGGATCTACTCTACTTC. Its translation: CASSFWDLLYF. The genes are TRBV12-3 or TRBV12-4 and TRBJ2-7, with no clear D. The CDR3 consists of 11 residues. With 3 bases removed from V and 13 bases from J, the gap between germline ends came to 13 bases.

This clonotype has a count of ten or more. CDR3 nucleotide sequence: TGCAGCGTGGGGATCGGGGGGAACAATGAGCAGTTCTTC. Translated, it gives CSVGIGGNNEQFF. This chain links TRBV29-1 with TRBJ2-1, with 7 bases lining up with TRBD2. After removal of 6 bases from V and 5 bases from J, the junction contained 7 bases not matched to a gene. The CDR3 totals 13 residues. The germline V gene has CDR1 SQVTM and CDR2 ANQGSEA.

CDR3 nucleotide sequence: TGCGCCAGCAGCGTATTACAGGGTGGGAACACCGGGGAGCTGTTTTTT. Protein sequence: CASSVLQGGNTGELFF. J is TRBJ2-2 and V is TRBV5-1, with a tentative D call TRBD1 (6 bases). Germline V gives CDR1 SGHRS, CDR2 YFSETQ. CDR3 length equals 16 residues. V was cut by 4 bases and J by 1 base, with 14 bases left in between.

V gene TRBV5-1 combines with J gene TRBJ2-7; TRBD1 matches 8 bases. Germline CDR1 SGHRS, CDR2 YFSETQ. The CDR3 has 15 amino acids. The J segment lost 3 bases and the V segment lost 0 bases, leaving 5 bases of the junction unmatched. CDR3 protein: CASSLEGTGSYEQYF. DNA of the CDR3: TGCGCCAGCAGCTTGGAGGGGACAGGAAGCTACGAGCAGTACTTC.

V gene TRBV28 combines with J gene TRBJ2-1; D is perhaps TRBD1 (5 bases). CDR3 length equals 16 residues. In germline, CDR1 is MDHEN, CDR2 SYDVKM. V was clipped by 7 bases and J by 3 bases, with 19 bases between them. The CDR3 region has the DNA TGTGCCAGCACCCTAACGGACACATCCGGCTACAATGAGCAGTTCTTC. It yields the protein CASTLTDTSGYNEQFF.

This clonotype was picked up a small number of times. This rearrangement joins TRBV20-1 to TRBJ2-2; 9 bases line up with TRBD1. Trimming took 7 bases from V and 3 from J; bases not matched to a gene: 0. CDR3 length: 12 amino acids. Germline CDR1 reads DFQATT; CDR2 reads SNEGSKA (reference sequence). In DNA, the CDR3 is TGCAGTGGGGACAGGGACACCGGGGAGCTGTTTTTT. This encodes CSGDRDTGELFF.

This chain connects TRBV7-3 to TRBJ2-2, with a tentative D call TRBD2 (6 bases). Germline CDR1 SGHTA, CDR2 FQGTGA. The CDR3 sequence is 16 residues long. V lost 1 base and J 5 bases, leaving 14 bases between the germline ends. CDR3 protein: CASSLSSGVGTGELFF. The CDR3 DNA sequence: TGTGCCAGCAGCTTAAGTTCGGGAGTAGGGACCGGGGAGCTGTTTTTT.

V usage is TRBV20-1 and J usage is TRBJ2-2; tentative D call: TRBD1 (6 bases). Trimming shortened V by 1 base and J by 3 bases, and 12 bases separated the two germline ends. The germline gives CDR1 DFQATT, CDR2 SNEGSKA (reference sequence). CDR3 length: 15 amino acids. CDR3 coding DNA: TGCAGTGCTAGAGTTCAGGGGCGATACACCGGGGAGCTGTTTTTT. Protein: CSARVQGRYTGELFF.

This clonotype was recorded a few times. The V call is TRBV6-5, the J call TRBJ1-6, with D unresolved. Trimming took 0 bases from V and 7 from J, leaving 10 bases between them. Germline lookup yields CDR1 MNHEY and CDR2 SVGAGI. The CDR3 has 15 amino acids. CDR3 coding DNA: TGTGCCAGCAGTTACTCAGGCACCCCCAATTCACCCCTCCACTTT. Its translation is CASSYSGTPNSPLHF.

On this clonotype: A read error is possible here, since a much larger clone lies one base away. This chain joins TRBV20-1 and TRBJ2-7; TRBD2 agrees at 16 bases. CDR3 length: 17 amino acids. Germline values: CDR1 DFQATT, CDR2 SNEGSKA (reference sequence). CDR3 loop: CCARPGLAGGLSGEQYF. In DNA, the CDR3 is TGCTGTGCTAGACCGGGACTAGCGGGAGGGCTCTCTGGCGAGCAGTACTTC.

This clonotype was found a few times. The chain combines TRBV15 with TRBJ2-7; 9 bases agree with TRBD2. The V gene end was trimmed by 0 bases and the J gene end by 5 bases; junction bases not matched to a gene: 8. The germline gives CDR1 LNHNV, CDR2 YYDKDF (reference sequence). CDR3 length equals 16 residues. CDR3 protein: CATSRDVGGRGDEQYF. As DNA, the CDR3 is TGTGCCACCAGCAGAGATGTTGGCGGGAGGGGGGACGAGCAGTACTTC.

The chain carries TRBV18 and TRBJ2-7; possible D gene TRBD1, 5 bases. The CDR3 is 13 residues long. The ends were cut back, 6 bases at V and 6 bases at J, with 15 bases in the middle. Germline V gene sequence: CDR1 KGHSH, CDR2 LQKENI. The CDR3 nucleotides are TGTGCCAGCTCCCGAGCTAAGACAGCCGAGCAGTACTTC. As protein: CASSRAKTAEQYF.

The chain combines TRBV10-3 with TRBJ1-1, with no clear D. The germline V gene encodes CDR1 ENHRY and CDR2 SYGVKD. This CDR3 spans 13 amino acids. Trimming stripped 4 bases from V and 3 bases from J, with 9 bases between. The DNA for the CDR3 is TGTGCCATCAGTGCCACTATGGACACTGAAGCTTTCTTT. Translation: CAISATMDTEAFF.

This clonotype showed up just a few times. This chain links TRBV20-1 with TRBJ2-7; 7 positions match TRBD1. The CDR3 totals 13 residues. CDR1 DFQATT and CDR2 SNEGSKA come from the germline V gene (reference sequence). The CDR3 DNA sequence: TGCAGCCTCAGACAGGGACCGGTCTACGAGCAGTACTTC. This sequence encodes CSLRQGPVYEQYF.

The chain is built from TRBV19 and TRBJ2-7, with TRBD1 matching 10 bases. The CDR3 sequence is 13 residues long. Germline assignment: CDR1 LNHDA and CDR2 SQIVND (reference sequence). Trimming cost V 10 bases and J 4 bases; bases outside gene matches: 7. The DNA of the CDR3 is TGTGCCACCCGGGACAGGGGCAGGTACGAGCAGTACTTC. Translation gives CATRDRGRYEQYF.

This clonotype was seen many times. This rearrangement joins TRBV4-2 to TRBJ2-2; D may be TRBD1 or TRBD2 (5 bases each). CDR1 is LGHNA and CDR2 is YNFKEQ in the germline V gene. V was cut by 0 bases and J by 6 bases, with 17 bases left in between. The CDR3 consists of 17 residues. For the CDR3, the DNA is TGTGCCAGCAGCCAAGAGCGACAGAGTACGGGGTCCGGGGAGCTGTTTTTT. Translation: CASSQERQSTGSGELFF.

A note on this clonotype: One junction end disagrees with the germline gene, perhaps due to a read error. This sequence joins TRBV3-1 and TRBJ2-1; D is unresolved. Germline CDR1 and CDR2: LGHDT and YNNKEL (reference sequence). CDR3 length: 18 amino acids. CDR3 region: CASSQDGTSLLSSNEQFF. In DNA form, the CDR3 reads TGTGCCAGCAGCCAAGATGGAACCTCCCTTCTATCCTCCAATGAGCAGTTCTTC.

This rearrangement joins TRBV10-3 to TRBJ1-5; no reliable D call. The V gene lost 5 bases and the J gene lost 0 bases, with 8 bases spanning the gap. This CDR3 has 14 amino acids. Germline V CDR1 and CDR2: ENHRY, SYGVKD. The CDR3, as DNA: TGTGCCATCAGTTGGGATCATAGCAATCAGCCCCAGCATTTT. Amino acid sequence: CAISWDHSNQPQHF.

This clonotype was detected only a few times. The rearrangement links TRBV28 to TRBJ2-1; 15 bases are shared with TRBD2. Germline V gene data show CDR1 as MDHEN and CDR2 as SYDVKM. This CDR3 has 14 amino acids. With 8 bases clipped from V and 7 bases from J, the junction kept 3 bases outside the gene matches. The DNA of the CDR3 is TGTGCCAGCGGGGGGACTAGCGGGAGGAATGAGCAGTTCTTC. This gives the protein CASGGTSGRNEQFF.

This clonotype was picked up a small number of times. The V and J genes are TRBV12-3 or TRBV12-4 and TRBJ2-5; D is perhaps TRBD1 (6 bases). V lost 4 bases to trimming and J lost 7 bases, with 13 bases between them. This CDR3 spans 13 amino acids. The CDR3 DNA sequence: TGTGCCAGCAGTTCCCGACGAGGGGGGACCCAGTACTTC. Encoded protein: CASSSRRGGTQYF.

This clonotype was seen more than once but under ten times. The V and J genes are TRBV11-2 and TRBJ2-5, with 9 bases that match TRBD1. The CDR3 length is 15 residues. V trimming: 5 bases; J trimming: 5 bases; junction bases outside the gene matches: 9. Germline V lookup: CDR1 SGHAT, CDR2 FQNNGV. CDR3 region: CASSARTGVIETQYF. CDR3 nucleotides: TGTGCCAGCAGCGCCCGGACAGGGGTGATCGAGACCCAGTACTTC.

This chain joins TRBV9 and TRBJ2-7; tentative D call: TRBD2 (5 bases). The CDR3 length is 12 residues. The V end lost 3 bases, the J end lost 7 bases, and 11 bases lay between the germline ends. Germline-derived CDR1 and CDR2 are SGDLS and YYNGEE. The CDR3 reads CASSEGPGEQYF. In nucleotides, the CDR3 is TGTGCCAGCAGCGAGGGTCCGGGGGAGCAGTACTTC.

The CDR3 protein is CASRQTGGETQYF. CDR3 sequence (DNA): TGTGCCAGCAGACAGACAGGGGGGGAGACCCAGTACTTC. V is TRBV25-1 and J is TRBJ2-5; 9 bases fit TRBD1. The junction had 4 bases not matched to a gene; V was cut back by 6 bases and J by 5 bases. The germline gives CDR1 MGHDK, CDR2 SYGVNS. The CDR3 has 13 residues.

This clonotype turned up a few times. The rearrangement uses TRBV5-8 and TRBJ2-3, with D hard to call. The V gene lost 2 bases and the J gene lost 5 bases, with 9 bases spanning the gap. The CDR3 has 13 amino acids. The germline V gene has CDR1 SGHTS and CDR2 YDEGEE. The CDR3 nucleotides read TGTGCCAGCAGCTTACAAGGCGAAGATACGCAGTATTTT. This encodes CASSLQGEDTQYF.

CDR3 region: CSARVLAESTDTQYF. DNA for the CDR3: TGCAGTGCTAGAGTACTAGCGGAAAGCACAGATACGCAGTATTTT. The genes are TRBV20-1 and TRBJ2-3; 8 nucleotides line up with TRBD2. CDR1 DFQATT and CDR2 SNEGSKA come from the germline V gene (reference sequence). After removal of 1 base from V and 0 bases from J, the junction contained 3 bases not matched to a gene. The CDR3 is made up of 15 amino acids.

This clonotype was counted between two and nine times. The V and J genes are TRBV4-1 and TRBJ2-7; 8 positions match TRBD1. Germline loops: CDR1 MGHRA, CDR2 YSYEKL. The CDR3 runs to 15 residues. With V trimmed by 3 bases and J by 2 bases, 6 bases remained unmatched. The CDR3 DNA follows: TGCGCCAGCAGCCACAAGACAGGGGAAACCTACGAGCAGTACTTC. Protein: CASSHKTGETYEQYF.

In this sample, this clonotype turned up a few times. This chain joins TRBV6-2 or TRBV6-3 and TRBJ1-2, with D unresolved. Germline V gives CDR1 MNHEY, CDR2 SVGEGT. This CDR3 is built from 12 residues. Trimming removed 5 bases from V and 5 bases from J, with 9 bases in between. CDR3: CASSGRRYGYTF. CDR3 coding DNA: TGTGCCAGCAGTGGGAGAAGATATGGCTACACCTTC.